This is a list of T cell receptor beta chains from one sample in a study of immune evolution from preneoplasia to lung adenocarcinoma. The method was immunoSEQ multiplex PCR; TCRdb's version includes in-frame clones alone and lacks a portion of them. The table lists some 41,000 clones, roughly 80% of them singletons, with 4% to 5% in the top ten. The sequenced sample was FFPE invasive lung adenocarcinoma tissue. Receptor source: a person in their 60s with lung adenocarcinoma. Both conserved end residues are part of each CDR3. Each record gives: V gene, J gene, clone size, D gene, CDR3 protein, CDR3 DNA. The D gene is left open where the match is weak. Expanded clones are given a class, and other clones once, few, many or no size at all.

TRBV6-1	TRBJ1-2	-	TRBD1	CASSDTGGDGYTF	TGTGCCAGCAGTGATACAGGGGGGGATGGCTACACCTTC
TRBV27	TRBJ2-5	-	TRBD2	CASSSSGRSETQYF	TGTGCCAGCAGTTCTAGCGGGAGGAGTGAGACCCAGTACTTC
TRBV28	TRBJ2-1	-	TRBD2	CATRRAGGGYNEQFF	TGTGCCACCCGACGGGCGGGAGGGGGTTACAATGAGCAGTTCTTC
TRBV6-4	TRBJ1-5	-	-	CASSAGPNQPQHF	TGTGCCAGCAGTGCGGGACCTAATCAGCCCCAGCATTTT
TRBV5-1	TRBJ1-1	-	-	CASSTGRSANTEAFF	TGCGCCAGCAGCACCGGACGATCCGCGAACACTGAAGCTTTCTTT
TRBV11-1	TRBJ1-5	-	-	CASSLGHNQPQHF	TGTGCCAGCAGCTTAGGGCACAATCAGCCCCAGCATTTT
TRBV18	TRBJ2-5	few	-	CASSPPAPAETQYF	TGTGCCAGCTCACCACCGGCGCCAGCGGAGACCCAGTACTTC
TRBV7-2	TRBJ1-4	-	-	CASRPGGLANEKLFF	TGTGCCAGCAGGCCGGGGGGCCTGGCTAATGAAAAACTGTTTTTT
TRBV4-2	TRBJ2-2	-	TRBD2	CASSLGGAGGDTGELFF	TGTGCCAGCAGCTTGGGCGGAGCGGGAGGAGACACCGGGGAGCTGTTTTTT
TRBV2	TRBJ2-5	-	-	CASSATGREETQYF	TGTGCCAGCAGTGCTACAGGTAGAGAAGAGACCCAGTACTTC
TRBV30	TRBJ1-4	-	TRBD1	CAWSRGTGFAKLFF	TGTGCCTGGAGTAGAGGGACAGGGTTTGCGAAACTGTTTTTT
TRBV4-1	TRBJ2-5	once	TRBD2	CASSHGLARETQYF	TGCGCCAGCAGCCACGGACTAGCCCGGGAGACCCAGTACTTC
TRBV6-6	TRBJ2-7	few	-	CASNRERGKAYEQYF	TGTGCCAGCAATCGGGAGAGGGGAAAAGCCTACGAGCAGTACTTC
TRBV19	TRBJ2-2	-	-	CASSMGAGELFF	TGTGCCAGTAGTATGGGGGCCGGGGAGCTGTTTTTT
TRBV7-2	TRBJ1-5	-	-	CASSLVVNSNQPQHF	TGTGCCAGCAGCTTAGTCGTCAATAGCAATCAGCCCCAGCATTTT
TRBV6-1	TRBJ1-5	-	-	CATVGGRAHQPQHF	TGTGCCACCGTAGGGGGGAGGGCTCATCAGCCCCAGCATTTT
TRBV28	TRBJ1-2	-	TRBD1	CASRLRTGRYEGYTF	TGTGCCAGCAGGCTCCGGACAGGACGCTATGAGGGCTACACCTTC
TRBV19	TRBJ2-1	-	-	CASSITGAGYNEQFF	TGTGCCAGTAGTATAACGGGGGCGGGGTACAATGAGCAGTTCTTC
TRBV28	TRBJ2-6	-	-	CASSLQSGANVLTF	TGTGCCAGCAGTTTACAATCAGGGGCCAACGTCCTGACTTTC
TRBV28	TRBJ1-5	-	TRBD1	CASSPAGTGGNQPQHF	TGTGCCAGCAGTCCAGCCGGGACAGGGGGCAATCAGCCCCAGCATTTT
TRBV6-5	TRBJ1-5	once	-	CASGGRNQPQHF	TGTGCCAGCGGGGGGAGGAATCAGCCCCAGCATTTT
TRBV14	TRBJ2-3	-	TRBD2	CASSQPGLAGANLTDTQYF	TGTGCCAGCAGCCAACCGGGACTAGCTGGAGCAAACCTCACAGATACGCAGTATTTT
TRBV2	TRBJ2-2	-	-	CASTRGQGRTGELFF	TGTGCCAGCACTCGTGGGCAGGGGCGGACCGGGGAGCTGTTTTTT
TRBV7-8	TRBJ2-1	-	TRBD2	CASSLGLAGNNEQFF	TGTGCCAGCAGCTTAGGGCTAGCGGGGAACAATGAGCAGTTCTTC
TRBV27	TRBJ2-2	-	-	CASSTKSARGWTGELFF	TGTGCCAGCAGTACCAAATCGGCCAGGGGTTGGACCGGGGAGCTGTTTTTT
TRBV18	TRBJ2-3	-	-	CASSPRDGTDTQYF	TGTGCCAGCTCACCGAGGGACGGCACAGATACGCAGTATTTT
TRBV6-5	TRBJ2-7	once	-	CASSYSGGTYEQYF	TGTGCCAGCAGTTACTCTGGGGGGACCTACGAGCAGTACTTC
TRBV9	TRBJ2-3	-	TRBD1	CASSAGTGNLGDTQYF	TGTGCCAGCAGTGCCGGGACAGGGAACCTGGGAGATACGCAGTATTTT
TRBV5-5	TRBJ2-5	-	TRBD2	CASSFLAGGIETQYF	TGTGCCAGCAGCTTTCTAGCGGGAGGTATTGAGACCCAGTACTTC
TRBV19	TRBJ1-1	once	-	CASSMRRAAAMNTEAFF	TGTGCCAGTAGTATGCGCCGGGCGGCCGCGATGAACACTGAAGCTTTCTTT
TRBV28	TRBJ1-4	-	-	CASSRAGDLDEKLFF	TGTGCCAGCAGTCGAGCAGGGGATTTGGATGAAAAACTGTTTTTT
TRBV27	TRBJ1-3	-	TRBD1	CASKWKSGGGNTIYF	TGTGCCAGTAAATGGAAGTCAGGGGGAGGAAACACCATATATTTT
TRBV7-6	TRBJ2-5	-	TRBD2	CASSSSGSGQETQYF	TGTGCCAGCAGCTCTAGCGGGAGTGGTCAAGAGACCCAGTACTTC
TRBV11-2	TRBJ1-2	-	-	CASSLESGFDGYTF	TGTGCCAGCAGCTTGGAATCGGGATTCGATGGCTACACCTTC
TRBV7-2	TRBJ1-5	once	-	CASSLSGHSNQPQHF	TGTGCCAGCAGCTTATCCGGCCATAGCAATCAGCCCCAGCATTTT
TRBV6-5	TRBJ2-7	-	TRBD2	CASSYRTSGYEQYF	TGTGCCAGCAGTTACAGGACTAGCGGCTACGAGCAGTACTTC
TRBV4-1	TRBJ2-5	few	TRBD2	CASSQESAGGLETQYF	TGCGCCAGCAGCCAAGAATCAGCGGGAGGGCTTGAGACCCAGTACTTC
TRBV21-1	TRBJ1-4	-	-	CASSRGGWEKLFF	TGTGCCAGCAGCAGGGGAGGGTGGGAAAAACTGTTTTTT
TRBV7-9	TRBJ2-3	-	-	CASSLEGDTQYF	TGTGCCAGCAGCTTAGAAGGAGATACGCAGTATTTT
TRBV18	TRBJ1-5	-	TRBD1	CASSVNRDRSNQPQHF	TGTGCCAGCTCAGTGAACCGGGACAGGAGTAATCAGCCCCAGCATTTT
TRBV7-3	TRBJ2-3	-	-	CASSLGGTTDTQYF	TGTGCCAGCAGCTTAGGAGGGACTACAGATACGCAGTATTTT
TRBV28	TRBJ2-3	-	TRBD1	CASSSWDRVLATDTQYF	TGTGCCAGCAGTTCCTGGGACAGGGTATTAGCGACAGATACGCAGTATTTT
TRBV6-1	TRBJ2-3	-	-	CASRAERSTDTQYF	TGTGCCAGCCGGGCGGAGCGGAGCACAGATACGCAGTATTTT
TRBV28	TRBJ1-1	-	-	CASSFIGGWAEAFF	TGTGCCAGCAGTTTCATAGGGGGATGGGCTGAAGCTTTCTTT
TRBV7-3	TRBJ1-3	once	-	CASEGCGHRSGNTIYF	TGTGCCAGCGAAGGTTGTGGACACCGCTCTGGAAACACCATATATTTT
TRBV11-2	TRBJ1-5	-	TRBD1	CASSSGRGLSQPQHF	TGTGCCAGCAGCTCCGGCAGGGGGCTGAGTCAGCCCCAGCATTTT
TRBV7-9	TRBJ1-4	-	-	CASSPGATQSNEKLFF	TGTGCCAGCAGCCCGGGGGCGACACAATCGAATGAAAAACTGTTTTTT
TRBV20-1	TRBJ1-1	-	TRBD1	CSAGDRDTFF	TGCAGTGCTGGGGACAGGGATACTTTCTTT
TRBV28	TRBJ2-1	once	TRBD2	CASSLVAGEQFF	TGTGCCAGCAGTTTGGTAGCGGGGGAGCAGTTCTTC